The clone carrying this T cell receptor beta chain showed up just a few times. Germline values: CDR1 SEHNR, CDR2 FQNEAQ (reference sequence). This CDR3 has 15 residues. Germline trimming cut 1 base from V and 2 bases from J; bases unmatched to any gene: 3. The sample originates from a study of identical twins. Each CDR3 protein is one row after TCRdb ran MiXCR on the 5' RACE reads. The sample yields about 520,000 distinct CDR3 sequences, around 20% seen once. This sample also appeared in a second study, on T cells expressing NK-cell markers. From that report: Similarly, these clonotypes led the CD3+CD56-NKG2C+ fraction as well in a few donors.

The sample taken for sequencing was CD4+ T cells sorted from blood. This clonotype was sampled from a woman between 18 and 29 years old in good health. The rearrangement joins TRBV7-9 to TRBJ1-2; 8 bases fit TRBD1. CDR3 sequence reads: CASSLGDRPNYGYTF. The CDR3 nucleotides are TGTGCCAGCAGCTTAGGGGACAGGCCAAACTATGGCTACACCTTC.